The 7 T cell receptor beta chains presented below share a single source sample, sequenced in a study of cytomegalovirus exposure and HLA in healthy donors. Clones were sequenced by immunoSEQ multiplex PCR, and TCRdb holds only the in-frame ones, with some missing. The table includes over 200,000 clones, over 65% detected once. Sequencing was performed on PBMCs. These TCRs come from a woman aged 18-30 years in good health and CMV-seronegative.

V gene TRBV19 combines with J gene TRBJ1-1; D gene ambiguous. V gave up 10 bases and J gave up 0 bases, with 9 bases separating them. CDR3 size: 12 residues. Germline lookup yields CDR1 LNHDA and CDR2 SQIVND (reference sequence). The CDR3 bases are TGTGCCACTGGGCCCCTGAACACTGAAGCTTTCTTT. Amino acids: CATGPLNTEAFF. Variable domain in full (rest from reference TRBV19 and TRBJ1-1): DGGITQSPKYLFRKEGQNVTLSCEQNLNHDAMYWYRQDPGQGLRLIYYSQIVNDFQKGDIAEGYSVSREKKESFPLTVTSAQKNPTAFYLCATGPLNTEAFFGQGTRLTVV.

The chain links TRBV4-1 to TRBJ1-1; D is perhaps TRBD1 (6 bases). The V gene's germline CDR1 is MGHRA and CDR2 YSYEKL. This CDR3 is 15 amino acids long. Trimming took 4 bases from V and 6 from J, leaving 18 bases between them. The CDR3 protein is CASSPPGTLSSEAFF. The CDR3 DNA is TGCGCCAGCAGCCCTCCCGGGACACTCTCCTCTGAAGCTTTCTTT.

This clone came up a few times. The chain has TRBV10-3 and TRBJ1-1, with 7 bases identical to TRBD1. CDR3 length: 13 amino acids. In germline, CDR1 is ENHRY, CDR2 SYGVKD. V shed 10 bases, J shed 0 bases, and the junction held 5 bases outside the gene matches. DNA for the CDR3: TGTGCCACCAGACAGGGATTGAACACTGAAGCTTTCTTT. Translated: CATRQGLNTEAFF.

CDR3 residues: CAWSPTRGGPGKLFF. For the CDR3, the DNA is TGTGCCTGGAGTCCTACACGCGGGGGGCCGGGAAAACTGTTTTTT. The chain recombines TRBV30 with TRBJ1-4; D possibly corresponds to TRBD1 (6 bases). V dropped 2 bases and J dropped 10 bases, with 20 bases sitting between them. The CDR3 is 15 amino acids. Germline CDR1 and CDR2: GTSNPN and SVGIG (reference sequence).

V and J are TRBV29-1 and TRBJ2-7; D uncertain. Germline CDR1 and CDR2: SQVTM and ANQGSEA. The CDR3 is made up of 10 amino acids. V lost 5 bases, J lost 5 bases, and 7 bases lay in between. CDR3 residues: CSVIEDEQYF. CDR3 coding DNA: TGCAGCGTTATCGAGGACGAGCAGTACTTC.

The V call is TRBV6-1, the J call TRBJ1-1, with 8 bases that match TRBD1. The CDR3 contains 12 residues. Germline CDR1 MNHNS, CDR2 SASEGT. With 5 bases clipped from V and 5 bases from J, the junction kept 1 base outside the gene matches. The CDR3 DNA reads as TGTGCCAGCAGTACAGGGGGAACTGAAGCTTTCTTT. Protein sequence: CASSTGGTEAFF.

The chain links TRBV30 to TRBJ2-2; perhaps TRBD1 as D (5 bases). CDR1 is GTSNPN, CDR2 SVGIG, per germline (reference sequence). This CDR3 contains 16 residues. The germline V and J ends were trimmed by 0 bases and 3 bases, with 14 bases remaining between them. Here the CDR3 DNA reads TGTGCCTGGAGTGTTCCCGACAGATACTACACCGGGGAGCTGTTTTTT. This codes for CAWSVPDRYYTGELFF.